This entry is about one T cell receptor beta chain. The antigen remains unidentified. The sample is drawn from a study of T cell responses to AZD1222 COVID-19 vaccine. CDR3 length equals 16 residues. With 4 bases removed from V and 6 bases from J, the gap between germline ends came to 20 bases. Germline V gene sequence: CDR1 SGHTS, CDR2 YDEGEE. Measured with immunoSEQ multiplex PCR; TCRdb has only the in-frame clones, and not every one. The table records 100,000 to 150,000 clones, more than 75% of them present only once. The study, taken as a whole, reports: Sampling captured repertoires only after the peak T cell response.

The TCR was taken from an adult who received the AZD1222 COVID-19 vaccine. The sample here was peripheral blood, taken 28 days after the second AZD1222 dose. The chain is built from TRBV5-8 and TRBJ1-5; a weak D match, TRBD1 (5 bases). For the CDR3, the DNA is TGTGCCAGCAGCCGTGGGACTTCCAAGGTGGGTCAGCCCCAGCATTTT. Protein: CASSRGTSKVGQPQHF.